This TCR beta chain was identified in a study of T cell responses to AZD1222 COVID-19 vaccine. Regarding the study as a whole: Dominant CD4 TCR responses targeted spike regions 160-218 and 743-854. Baseline serostatus was positive in only six or seven AZD1222 recipients. White British people made up most donors, females outnumbered males, and clonal diversity was possibly underestimated. In the spike-specific TCR repertoire, nearly half reportedly target unmutated variant regions.

CDR1 LNHNV and CDR2 YYDKDF come from the germline V gene (reference sequence). V was clipped by 3 bases and J by 5 bases; unmatched bases: 12. The CDR3 has 17 residues. Concerning this clone itself: What it recognizes is unknown.

Some clones are missing from TCRdb's copy, which holds only in-frame ones; the method was immunoSEQ multiplex PCR. The data hold 200,000 or so clones, with 80% to 95% observed a single time. The sequences come from peripheral blood, collected 28 days after the second AZD1222 dose. This clonotype originated in an adult who received the AZD1222 COVID-19 vaccine. V is TRBV15 and J is TRBJ2-1; TRBD1 agrees at 8 bases. CDR3: CATSREDAGGLDNEQFF. The CDR3 region has the DNA TGTGCCACCAGCAGGGAGGACGCAGGGGGCCTCGACAATGAGCAGTTCTTC.